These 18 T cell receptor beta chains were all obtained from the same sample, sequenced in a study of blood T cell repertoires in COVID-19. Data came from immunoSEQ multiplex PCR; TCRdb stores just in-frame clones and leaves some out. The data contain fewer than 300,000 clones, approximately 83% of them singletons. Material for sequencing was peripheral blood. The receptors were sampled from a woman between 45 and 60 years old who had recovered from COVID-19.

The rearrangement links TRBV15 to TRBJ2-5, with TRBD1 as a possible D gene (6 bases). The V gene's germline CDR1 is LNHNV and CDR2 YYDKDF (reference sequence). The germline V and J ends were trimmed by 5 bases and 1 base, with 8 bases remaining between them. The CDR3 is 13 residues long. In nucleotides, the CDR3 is TGTGCCACCAGCCGGGACATCCAAGAGACCCAGTACTTC. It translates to CATSRDIQETQYF.

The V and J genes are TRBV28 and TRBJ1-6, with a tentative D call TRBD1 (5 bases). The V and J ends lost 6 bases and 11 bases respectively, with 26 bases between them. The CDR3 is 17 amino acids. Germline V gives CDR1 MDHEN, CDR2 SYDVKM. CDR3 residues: CASSSPRGARDGAPLHF. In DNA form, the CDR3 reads TGTGCCAGCAGCTCCCCACGCGGGGCCAGGGATGGTGCACCCCTCCACTTT.

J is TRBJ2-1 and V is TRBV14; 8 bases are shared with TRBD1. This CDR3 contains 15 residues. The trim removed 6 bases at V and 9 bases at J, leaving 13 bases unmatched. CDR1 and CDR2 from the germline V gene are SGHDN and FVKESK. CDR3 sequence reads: CASSYGQGMRGEQFF. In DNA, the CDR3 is TGTGCCAGCAGTTATGGACAGGGTATGAGAGGTGAGCAGTTCTTC.

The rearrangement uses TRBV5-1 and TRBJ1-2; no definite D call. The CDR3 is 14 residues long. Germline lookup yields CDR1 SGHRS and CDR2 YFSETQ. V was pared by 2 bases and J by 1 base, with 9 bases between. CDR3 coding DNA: TGCGCCAGCAGCTTAGAGACGGGTAACTATGGCTACACCTTC. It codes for CASSLETGNYGYTF.

CDR3 sequence (DNA): TGTGCCAGCAGTTCGACTAGATCCCTCCGCGAGCAGTACTTC. Protein sequence: CASSSTRSLREQYF. The chain couples TRBV27 to TRBJ2-7; D is possibly TRBD2 (6 bases). Per germline, CDR1 MNHEY and CDR2 SMNVEV (reference sequence). Trimming shortened V by 4 bases and J by 6 bases, and 16 bases separated the two germline ends. There are 14 residues in the CDR3.

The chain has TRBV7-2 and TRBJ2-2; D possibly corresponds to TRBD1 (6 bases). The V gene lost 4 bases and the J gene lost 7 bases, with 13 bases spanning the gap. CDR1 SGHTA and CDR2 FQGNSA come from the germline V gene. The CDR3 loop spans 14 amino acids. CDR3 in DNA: TGTGCCAGCAGCTCTGGGGGCGGAGGCGGGGAGCTGTTTTTT. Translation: CASSSGGGGGELFF.

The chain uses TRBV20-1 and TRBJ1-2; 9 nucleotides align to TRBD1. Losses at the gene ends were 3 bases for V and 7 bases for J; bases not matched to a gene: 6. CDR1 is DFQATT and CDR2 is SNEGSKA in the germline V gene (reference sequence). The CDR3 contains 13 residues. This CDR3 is CSASLQGARGYTF. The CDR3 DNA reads TGCAGTGCTAGTCTACAGGGGGCGCGTGGCTACACCTTC.

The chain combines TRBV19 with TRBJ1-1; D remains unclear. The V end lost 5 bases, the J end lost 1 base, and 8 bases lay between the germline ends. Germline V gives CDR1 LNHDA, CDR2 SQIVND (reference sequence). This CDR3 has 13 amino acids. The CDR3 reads CASSSSGNTEAFF. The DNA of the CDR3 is TGTGCCAGTAGTTCCTCAGGGAACACTGAAGCTTTCTTT.

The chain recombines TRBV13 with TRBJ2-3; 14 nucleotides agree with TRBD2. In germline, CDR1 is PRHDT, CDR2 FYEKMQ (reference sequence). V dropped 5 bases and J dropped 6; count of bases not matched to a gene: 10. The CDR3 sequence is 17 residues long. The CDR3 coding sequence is TGTGCCAGCAGCCGGGGACTAGCGGGAGTTACGGGGGATACGCAGTATTTT. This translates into CASSRGLAGVTGDTQYF.

The CDR3 bases are TGTGCCAGAAGCCCCGGGAGGTACCAAGAGACCCAGTACTTC. Protein product: CARSPGRYQETQYF. The chain combines TRBV5-3 with TRBJ2-5; 7 bases are shared with TRBD2. TRBV5-3 falls under the ORF class, with uncertain function. The ends lost 4 bases at V and 0 bases at J; junction bases unmatched: 3. The CDR3 is 14 amino acids.

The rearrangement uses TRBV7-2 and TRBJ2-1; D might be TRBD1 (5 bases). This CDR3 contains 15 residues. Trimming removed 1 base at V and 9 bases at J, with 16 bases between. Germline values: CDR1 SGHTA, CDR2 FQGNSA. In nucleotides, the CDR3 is TGTGCCAGCAGCTTAGAGCCAGTAAAAAGGGGTGAGCAGTTCTTC. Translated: CASSLEPVKRGEQFF.

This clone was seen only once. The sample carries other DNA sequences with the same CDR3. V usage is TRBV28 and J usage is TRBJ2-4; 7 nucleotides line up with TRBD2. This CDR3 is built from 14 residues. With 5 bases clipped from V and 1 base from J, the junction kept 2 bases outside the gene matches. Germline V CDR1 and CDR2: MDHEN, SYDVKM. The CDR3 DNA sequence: TGTGCCAGCAGTCTGGGGGGGGCCAAAAACATTCAGTACTTC. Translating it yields CASSLGGAKNIQYF. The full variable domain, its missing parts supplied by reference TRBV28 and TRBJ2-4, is DVKVTQSSRYLVKRTGEKVFLECVQDMDHENMFWYRQDPGLGLRLIYFSYDVKMKEKGDIPEGYSVSREKKERFSLILESASTNQTSMYLCASSLGGAKNIQYFGAGTRLSVL.

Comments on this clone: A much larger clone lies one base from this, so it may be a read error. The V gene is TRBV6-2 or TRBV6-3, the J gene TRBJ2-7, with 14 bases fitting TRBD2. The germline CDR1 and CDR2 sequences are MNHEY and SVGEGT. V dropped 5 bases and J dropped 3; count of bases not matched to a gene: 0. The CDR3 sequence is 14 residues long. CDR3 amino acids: CASSGTSGSYEQYF. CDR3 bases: TGTGCCAGCAGTGGGACTAGCGGGAGCTACGAGCAGTACTTC.

This chain's CDR3 is CASSDIRGQGVSQPQHF. CDR3 DNA: TGTGCCAGTAGCGATATACGCGGGCAAGGAGTTAGCCAGCCCCAGCATTTT. The gene calls are TRBV19 and TRBJ1-5; D is uncertain. The CDR3 spans 17 residues. V was shortened by 6 bases and J by 7 bases, with 25 bases between the two germline ends. CDR1 is LNHDA and CDR2 is SQIVND in the germline V gene (reference sequence).

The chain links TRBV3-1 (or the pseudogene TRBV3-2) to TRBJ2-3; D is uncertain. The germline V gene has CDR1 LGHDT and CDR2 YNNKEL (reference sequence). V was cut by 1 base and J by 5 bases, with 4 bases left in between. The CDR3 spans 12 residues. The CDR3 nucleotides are TGTGCCAGCAGCCAAGTGCGAGATACGCAGTATTTT. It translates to CASSQVRDTQYF.

The CDR3 coding sequence is TGTGCCAGCAGTGAAGCTTGGGACACGGTTTACAATGAGCAGTTCTTC. This sequence encodes CASSEAWDTVYNEQFF. The chain combines TRBV6-1 with TRBJ2-1, with D perhaps TRBD1 (6 bases). This CDR3 contains 16 residues. The germline V and J ends were trimmed by 0 bases and 4 bases, with 13 bases remaining between them. The V gene's germline CDR1 is MNHNS and CDR2 SASEGT.

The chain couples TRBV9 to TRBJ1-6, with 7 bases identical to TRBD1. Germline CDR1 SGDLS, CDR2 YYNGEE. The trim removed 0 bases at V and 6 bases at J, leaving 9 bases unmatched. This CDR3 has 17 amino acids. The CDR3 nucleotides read TGTGCCAGCAGCGTAGGGGCCCTGGGACAGACTAATTCACCCCTCCACTTT. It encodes CASSVGALGQTNSPLHF.

CDR3 in DNA: TGTGCCAGCAACCCGGGACTAGCGGGATCGCCCGGGTTCTTC. This sequence encodes CASNPGLAGSPGFF. This chain connects TRBV2 to TRBJ2-1, with 13 nucleotides matching TRBD2. Germline CDR1 reads SNHLY; CDR2 reads FYNNEI. The CDR3 runs to 14 residues. With V trimmed by 7 bases and J by 15 bases, 12 bases remained unmatched. The full variable domain, its missing parts supplied by reference TRBV2 and TRBJ2-1, is EPEVTQTPSHQVTQMGQEVILRCVPISNHLYFYWYRQILGQKVEFLVSFYNNEISEKSEIFDDQFSVERPDGSNFTLKIRSTKLEDSAMYFCASNPGLAGSPGFFGPGTRLTVL.